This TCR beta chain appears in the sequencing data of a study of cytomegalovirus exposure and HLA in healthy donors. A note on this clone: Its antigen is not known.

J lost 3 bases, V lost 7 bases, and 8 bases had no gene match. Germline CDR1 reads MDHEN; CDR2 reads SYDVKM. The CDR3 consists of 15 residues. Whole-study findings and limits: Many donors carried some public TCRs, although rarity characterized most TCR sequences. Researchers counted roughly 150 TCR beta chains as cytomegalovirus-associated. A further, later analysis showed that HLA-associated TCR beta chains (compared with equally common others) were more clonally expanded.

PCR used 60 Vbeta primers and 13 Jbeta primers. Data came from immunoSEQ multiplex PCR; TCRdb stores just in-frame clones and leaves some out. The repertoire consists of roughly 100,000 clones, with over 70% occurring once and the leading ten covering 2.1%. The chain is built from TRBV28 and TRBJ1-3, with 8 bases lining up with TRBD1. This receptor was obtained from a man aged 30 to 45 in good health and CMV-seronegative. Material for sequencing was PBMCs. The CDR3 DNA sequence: TGTGCCAGCACTTATCAGGGGGCAGGTGGAAACACCATATATTTT. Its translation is CASTYQGAGGNTIYF.